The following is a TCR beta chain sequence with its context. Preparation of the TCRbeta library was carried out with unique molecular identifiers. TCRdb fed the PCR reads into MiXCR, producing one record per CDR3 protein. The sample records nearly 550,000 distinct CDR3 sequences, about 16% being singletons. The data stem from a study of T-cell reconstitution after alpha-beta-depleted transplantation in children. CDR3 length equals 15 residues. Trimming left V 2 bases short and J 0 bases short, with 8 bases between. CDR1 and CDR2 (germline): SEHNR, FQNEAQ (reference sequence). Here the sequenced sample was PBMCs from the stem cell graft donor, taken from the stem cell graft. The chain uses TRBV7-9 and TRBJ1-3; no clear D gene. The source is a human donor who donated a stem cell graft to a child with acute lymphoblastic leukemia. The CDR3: CASSLFPVSGNTIYF. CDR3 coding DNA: TGTGCCAGCAGCTTATTTCCCGTCTCTGGAAACACCATATATTTT.